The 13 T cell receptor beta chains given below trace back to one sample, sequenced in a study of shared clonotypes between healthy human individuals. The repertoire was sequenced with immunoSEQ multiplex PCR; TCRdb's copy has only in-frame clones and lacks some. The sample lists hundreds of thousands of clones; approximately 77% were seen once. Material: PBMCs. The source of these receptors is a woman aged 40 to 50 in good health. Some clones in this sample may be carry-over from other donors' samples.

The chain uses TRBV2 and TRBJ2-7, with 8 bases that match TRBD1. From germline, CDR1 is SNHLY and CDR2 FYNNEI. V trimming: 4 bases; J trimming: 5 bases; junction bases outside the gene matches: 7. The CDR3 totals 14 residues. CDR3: CASSVFDRGHEQYF. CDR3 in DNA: TGTGCCAGCAGTGTGTTCGACAGGGGCCACGAGCAGTACTTC.

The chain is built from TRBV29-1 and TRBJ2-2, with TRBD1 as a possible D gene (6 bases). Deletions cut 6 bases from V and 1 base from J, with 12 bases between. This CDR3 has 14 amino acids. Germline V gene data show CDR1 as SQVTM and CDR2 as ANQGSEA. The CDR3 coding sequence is TGCAGCGTCGGGACAAGGATGAACACCGGGGAGCTGTTTTTT. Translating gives CSVGTRMNTGELFF.

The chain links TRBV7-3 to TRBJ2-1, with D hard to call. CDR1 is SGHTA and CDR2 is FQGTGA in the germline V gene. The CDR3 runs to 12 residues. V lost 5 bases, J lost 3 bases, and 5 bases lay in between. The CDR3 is CASSVDYNEQFF. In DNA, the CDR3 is TGTGCCAGCAGCGTCGACTACAATGAGCAGTTCTTC.

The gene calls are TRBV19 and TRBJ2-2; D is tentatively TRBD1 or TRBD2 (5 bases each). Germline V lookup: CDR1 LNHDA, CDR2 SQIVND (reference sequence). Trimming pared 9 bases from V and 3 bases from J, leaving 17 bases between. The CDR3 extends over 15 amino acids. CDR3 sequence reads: CASQRGRSDTGELFF. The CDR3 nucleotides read TGTGCCAGCCAAAGGGGACGGAGTGACACCGGGGAGCTGTTTTTT. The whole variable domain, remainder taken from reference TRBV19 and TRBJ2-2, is DGGITQSPKYLFRKEGQNVTLSCEQNLNHDAMYWYRQDPGQGLRLIYYSQIVNDFQKGDIAEGYSVSREKKESFPLTVTSAQKNPTAFYLCASQRGRSDTGELFFGEGSRLTVL.

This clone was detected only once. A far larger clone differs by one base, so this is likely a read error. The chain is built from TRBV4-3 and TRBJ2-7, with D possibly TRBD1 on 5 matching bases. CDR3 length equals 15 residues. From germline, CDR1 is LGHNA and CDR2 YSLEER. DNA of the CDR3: TGCGCCAACAGCCAAGGGGCGAACCCCCACTACGAGCAGTACTTC. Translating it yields CANSQGANPHYEQYF.

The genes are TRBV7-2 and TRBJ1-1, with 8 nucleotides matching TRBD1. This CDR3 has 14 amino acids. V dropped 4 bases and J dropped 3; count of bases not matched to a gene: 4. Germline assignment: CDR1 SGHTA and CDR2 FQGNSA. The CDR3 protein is CASSSYRGDTEAFF. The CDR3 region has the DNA TGTGCCAGCAGCTCCTACAGGGGGGACACTGAAGCTTTCTTT.

The CDR3 DNA sequence: TGCGCCAGCAGCCAAACCGAAGGTCAGCCCCAGCATTTT. This gives the protein CASSQTEGQPQHF. This chain links TRBV4-1 with TRBJ1-5; D not resolved. The CDR3 is made up of 13 amino acids. V gave up 2 bases and J gave up 6 bases, with 8 bases separating them. CDR1 is MGHRA, CDR2 YSYEKL, per germline.

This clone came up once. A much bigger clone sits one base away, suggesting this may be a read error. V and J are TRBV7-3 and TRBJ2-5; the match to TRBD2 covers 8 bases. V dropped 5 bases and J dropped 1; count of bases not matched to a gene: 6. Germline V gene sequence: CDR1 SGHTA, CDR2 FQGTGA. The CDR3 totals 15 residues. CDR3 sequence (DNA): TGTGCCAGCAGCGACTGCCGGGGGGGCCAAGAGACCCAGTACTTC. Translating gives CASSDCRGGQETQYF.

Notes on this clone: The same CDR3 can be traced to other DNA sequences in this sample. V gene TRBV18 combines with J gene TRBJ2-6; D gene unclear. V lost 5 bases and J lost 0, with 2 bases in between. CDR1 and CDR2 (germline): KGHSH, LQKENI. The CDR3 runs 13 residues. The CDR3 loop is CASSSSGANVLTF. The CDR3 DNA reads TGTGCCAGCTCATCCTCTGGGGCCAACGTCCTGACTTTC. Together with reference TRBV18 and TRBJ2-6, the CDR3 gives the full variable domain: NAGVMQNPRHLVRRRGQEARLRCSPMKGHSHVYWYRQLPEEGLKFMVYLQKENIIDESGMPKERFSAEFPKEGPSILRIQQVVRGDSAAYFCASSSSGANVLTFGAGSRLTVL.

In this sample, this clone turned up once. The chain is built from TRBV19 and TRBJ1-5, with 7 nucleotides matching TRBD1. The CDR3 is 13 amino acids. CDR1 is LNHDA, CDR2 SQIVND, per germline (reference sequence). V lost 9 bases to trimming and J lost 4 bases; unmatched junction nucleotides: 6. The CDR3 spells CASAGTENQPQHF. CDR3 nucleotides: TGTGCCAGCGCCGGGACAGAGAATCAGCCCCAGCATTTT.

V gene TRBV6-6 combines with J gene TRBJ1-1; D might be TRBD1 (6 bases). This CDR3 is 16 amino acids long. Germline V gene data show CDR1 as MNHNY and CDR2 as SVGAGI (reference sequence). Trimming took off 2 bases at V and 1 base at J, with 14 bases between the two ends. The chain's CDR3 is CASSYGVARGNTEAFF. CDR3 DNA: TGTGCCAGCAGTTACGGGGTGGCCAGGGGGAACACTGAAGCTTTCTTT.

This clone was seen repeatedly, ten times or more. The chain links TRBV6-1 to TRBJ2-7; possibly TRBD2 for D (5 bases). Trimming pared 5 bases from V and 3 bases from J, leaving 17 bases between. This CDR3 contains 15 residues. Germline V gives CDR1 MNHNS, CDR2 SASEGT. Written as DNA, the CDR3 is TGTGCCAGCAGTCCTGATGAGGGTACAAACTACGAGCAGTACTTC. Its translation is CASSPDEGTNYEQYF.

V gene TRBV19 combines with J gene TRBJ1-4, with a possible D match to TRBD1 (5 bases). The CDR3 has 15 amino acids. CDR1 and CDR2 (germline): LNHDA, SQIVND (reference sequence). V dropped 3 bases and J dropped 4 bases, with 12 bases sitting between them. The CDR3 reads CASSIIGGNNEKLFF. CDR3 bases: TGTGCCAGTAGTATCATTGGGGGAAATAATGAAAAACTGTTTTTT.